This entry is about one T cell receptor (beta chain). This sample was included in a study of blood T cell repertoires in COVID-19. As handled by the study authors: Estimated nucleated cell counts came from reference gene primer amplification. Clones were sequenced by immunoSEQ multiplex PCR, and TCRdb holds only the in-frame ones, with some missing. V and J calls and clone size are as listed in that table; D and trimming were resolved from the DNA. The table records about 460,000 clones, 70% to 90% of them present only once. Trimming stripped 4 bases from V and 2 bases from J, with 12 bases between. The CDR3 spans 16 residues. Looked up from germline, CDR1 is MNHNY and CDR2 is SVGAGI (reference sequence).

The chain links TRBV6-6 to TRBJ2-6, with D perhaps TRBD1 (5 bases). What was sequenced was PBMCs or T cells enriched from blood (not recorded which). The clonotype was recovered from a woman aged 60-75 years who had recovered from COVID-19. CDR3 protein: CASSSRAGTGANVLTF. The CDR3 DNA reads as TGTGCCAGCAGTTCCAGGGCAGGGACTGGGGCCAACGTCCTGACTTTC.